What follows is one TCR beta chain and its context. No antigen is known for it. Primers: 60 Vbeta forward and 13 Jbeta reverse. Produced via immunoSEQ multiplex PCR; TCRdb's table is partial and in-frame only. The sample has some 150,000 clones, about 86% seen once. The entry originates in a study of cytomegalovirus exposure and HLA in healthy donors. Turning to the study itself: Earlier findings included 90 million to 120 million unique TCR beta sequences obtained from 150 million to 200 million T cells. There were about 85 million unique TCRs (from HLA-typed donors) in an early data release.

Findings of the study overall: Most TCR sequences were uncommon, yet certain public TCRs appeared in many donors.

The CDR3 length is 14 residues. Per the germline V gene, CDR1 is LNHDA and CDR2 is SQIVND (reference sequence). Trimming cost V 5 bases and J 2 bases; bases outside gene matches: 4. The chain is built from TRBV19 and TRBJ2-7, with 9 bases that match TRBD1. The sequencing sample was made of PBMCs. The clonotype was recovered from a man in his forties or fifties in good health and CMV-seropositive. The CDR3 nucleotides read TGTGCCAGTAGTTTGGACAGGGGTCCCTACGAGCAGTACTTC. It translates to CASSLDRGPYEQYF.